The 26 T cell receptor beta chains reported below all come from one sample, sequenced in a study of blood T cell repertoires in COVID-19. Clones were read by immunoSEQ multiplex PCR, and TCRdb kept only the in-frame ones, dropping some. The repertoire holds about 170,000 clones, 88% seen once, with roughly 2% in the top ten. Sample: peripheral blood. The origin of the receptors is a man between 45 and 60 years old who had recovered from COVID-19.

The chain carries TRBV24-1 and TRBJ2-2; 7 nucleotides agree with TRBD2. The trim removed 2 bases at V and 3 bases at J, leaving 5 bases unmatched. Germline CDR1 is KGHDR and CDR2 is SFDVKD. The CDR3 totals 16 residues. The CDR3 nucleotides read TGTGCCACCAGTGATTCGGGGGACTATCACACCGGGGAGCTGTTTTTT. This gives the protein CATSDSGDYHTGELFF.

This rearrangement joins TRBV29-1 to TRBJ2-5; 9 nucleotides line up with TRBD2. Germline V CDR1 and CDR2: SQVTM, ANQGSEA. The CDR3 is 13 residues long. The ends lost 6 bases at V and 5 bases at J; junction bases unmatched: 7. The CDR3 nucleotides read TGCAGCGTGGGGCTTCTAGCGGGGGAGACCCAGTACTTC. This gives the protein CSVGLLAGETQYF.

V is TRBV18 and J is TRBJ2-1; 8 bases fit TRBD1. Germline V CDR1 and CDR2: KGHSH, LQKENI. CDR3 length equals 16 residues. V lost 3 bases and J lost 7; bases outside the gene matches: 11. In DNA, the CDR3 is TGTGCCAGCTCACCCTTAAGGCAGGGGGCGGGGAATGAGCAGTTCTTC. This gives the protein CASSPLRQGAGNEQFF.

The V gene is TRBV7-3, the J gene TRBJ2-3; the match to TRBD2 covers 8 bases. With 2 bases clipped from V and 6 bases from J, the junction kept 7 bases outside the gene matches. CDR3 length: 15 residues. Germline-derived CDR1 and CDR2 are SGHTA and FQGTGA. CDR3 DNA: TGTGCCAGCAGCTTAGGCGGGGGGTCTCTTGATACGCAGTATTTT. Translated: CASSLGGGSLDTQYF.

This chain joins TRBV5-1 and TRBJ1-1; no clear D. The CDR3 contains 14 residues. Between the trimmed V and J ends, which lost 0 bases and 0 bases, there was a span of 6 bases. Germline values: CDR1 SGHRS, CDR2 YFSETQ. Here the CDR3 DNA reads TGCGCCAGCAGCTTGGAACAGTTGAACACTGAAGCTTTCTTT. It is translated as CASSLEQLNTEAFF.

The CDR3 DNA follows: TGTGCCAGCAGCCAACCGGGGAGCGGCTACACCTTC. It codes for CASSQPGSGYTF. This chain links TRBV6-5 with TRBJ1-2; no clear D. Trimming removed 6 bases at V and 8 bases at J, with 13 bases between. CDR1 and CDR2 from the germline V gene are MNHEY and SVGAGI. This CDR3 is 12 amino acids long.

The chain is built from TRBV6-6 and TRBJ1-3, with D maybe TRBD1 (5 bases). Between the trimmed V and J ends, which lost 4 bases and 4 bases, there was a span of 11 bases. The germline gives CDR1 MNHNY, CDR2 SVGAGI (reference sequence). The CDR3 sequence is 14 residues long. CDR3 sequence reads: CASSFGADGNTIYF. DNA for the CDR3: TGTGCCAGCAGTTTTGGGGCGGACGGAAACACCATATATTTT.

The chain has TRBV4-3 and TRBJ1-2; 9 bases are shared with TRBD1. Per germline, CDR1 LGHNA and CDR2 YSLEER. This CDR3 has 15 residues. The J segment lost 6 bases and the V segment lost 1 base, leaving 6 bases of the junction unmatched. The CDR3 DNA reads TGCGCCAGCAGCCAAGCCCTTACAGGGGGCAATGGCTACACCTTC. Translation: CASSQALTGGNGYTF.

V and J are TRBV3-1 (or the pseudogene TRBV3-2) and TRBJ1-5; TRBD1 is a possible D gene (5 bases). The CDR3 totals 16 residues. Germline CDR1 and CDR2: LGHDT and YNNKEL (reference sequence). V gave up 1 base and J gave up 0 bases, with 10 bases separating them. The CDR3, as DNA: TGTGCCAGCAGCCAAGGGGGGAGGGGTAGCAATCAGCCCCAGCATTTT. This gives the protein CASSQGGRGSNQPQHF.

The rearrangement joins TRBV5-1 to TRBJ1-3; D gene uncertain. Between the trimmed V and J ends, which lost 0 bases and 0 bases, there was a span of 7 bases. CDR3 size: 15 residues. Germline V gene sequence: CDR1 SGHRS, CDR2 YFSETQ. Here the CDR3 reads CASSLAAGSGNTIYF. CDR3 bases: TGCGCCAGCAGCTTGGCCGCAGGCTCTGGAAACACCATATATTTT. The full variable domain, with the rest looked up from reference TRBV5-1 and TRBJ1-3, is KAGVTQTPRYLIKTRGQQVTLSCSPISGHRSVSWYQQTPGQGLQFLFEYFSETQRNKGNFPGRFSGRQFSNSRSEMNVSTLELGDSALYLCASSLAAGSGNTIYFGEGSWLTVV.

The chain couples TRBV5-6 to TRBJ1-2; 7 nucleotides agree with TRBD1. Looked up from germline, CDR1 is SGHDT and CDR2 is YYEEEE. Trimming cost V 4 bases and J 10 bases; bases outside gene matches: 10. The CDR3 totals 13 residues. The CDR3 spells CASSPDRDPVYTF. In DNA form, the CDR3 reads TGTGCCAGCAGCCCTGACAGGGATCCCGTCTACACCTTC.

The CDR3 protein is CASRITEITNQPQHF. The CDR3 region has the DNA TGTGCCAGCAGGATAACGGAGATTACCAATCAGCCCCAGCATTTT. J is TRBJ1-5 and V is TRBV6-5; D gene ambiguous. The CDR3 is 15 residues long. Germline lookup yields CDR1 MNHEY and CDR2 SVGAGI. The germline V and J ends were trimmed by 6 bases and 3 bases, with 15 bases remaining between them.

V is TRBV19 and J is TRBJ1-4; D unresolved. V shed 1 base and J shed 0 bases, with 9 bases lying between them. The germline V gene has CDR1 LNHDA and CDR2 SQIVND (reference sequence). The length of the CDR3 is 16 residues. Here the CDR3 reads CASSIVTSPTNEKLFF. In DNA, the CDR3 is TGTGCCAGTAGTATAGTGACTTCTCCAACTAATGAAAAACTGTTTTTT.

This chain connects TRBV3-1 (or the pseudogene TRBV3-2) to TRBJ2-3; D is undetermined. The CDR3 totals 14 residues. CDR1 and CDR2 (germline): LGHDT, YNNKEL (reference sequence). V lost 1 base, J lost 1 base, and 6 bases lay in between. CDR3 residues: CASSQVVGTDTQYF. The CDR3 nucleotides are TGTGCCAGCAGCCAAGTCGTCGGCACAGATACGCAGTATTTT.

The chain carries TRBV7-3 and TRBJ2-2; maybe TRBD1 (6 bases). The CDR3 has 15 amino acids. Germline V gene lookup returns CDR1 SGHTA and CDR2 FQGTGA. Trimming left V 5 bases short and J 2 bases short, with 12 bases between. The CDR3 DNA reads as TGTGCCAGCAGCGGGAGTGGGGGCAACACCGGGGAGCTGTTTTTT. Translation: CASSGSGGNTGELFF.

This chain connects TRBV28 to TRBJ1-5, with TRBD1 matching over 10 bases. Germline V gene lookup returns CDR1 MDHEN and CDR2 SYDVKM. The CDR3 totals 17 residues. V was clipped by 8 bases and J by 0 bases; unmatched bases: 10. The CDR3 here is CASRGDRGDVSNQPQHF. The CDR3 nucleotides are TGTGCCAGCCGCGGGGACAGGGGTGACGTTAGCAATCAGCCCCAGCATTTT.

The chain links TRBV5-5 to TRBJ2-7; perhaps TRBD2 as D (5 bases). This CDR3 spans 17 amino acids. The germline CDR1 and CDR2 sequences are SGHKS and YYEKEE (reference sequence). V was pared by 3 bases and J by 2 bases, with 21 bases between. CDR3 sequence: CASSSHLAGQKAYEQYF. CDR3 coding DNA: TGTGCCAGCAGCTCACATCTCGCGGGCCAAAAGGCCTACGAGCAGTACTTC.

The V and J genes are TRBV20-1 and TRBJ2-2; D uncertain. The CDR3 has 14 amino acids. Deletions cut 3 bases from V and 0 bases from J, with 8 bases between. Germline V lookup: CDR1 DFQATT, CDR2 SNEGSKA (reference sequence). CDR3 nucleotides: TGCAGTGCTAGTAGGCAGGCGAACACCGGGGAGCTGTTTTTT. Its translation: CSASRQANTGELFF.

This clone was seen only once. This rearrangement joins TRBV9 to TRBJ2-1; tentative D call: TRBD1 (5 bases). Trimming removed 0 bases at V and 10 bases at J, with 17 bases between. CDR3 length: 15 amino acids. The V gene's germline CDR1 is SGDLS and CDR2 YYNGEE. Here the CDR3 DNA reads TGTGCCAGCAGCGTAGTCGGTAGCCCTGGGGCGGAGCAGTTCTTC. This encodes CASSVVGSPGAEQFF.

This clone appeared a single time. J is TRBJ1-1 and V is TRBV7-2; D remains ambiguous. Deletions cut 2 bases from V and 0 bases from J, with 10 bases between. The V gene's germline CDR1 is SGHTA and CDR2 FQGNSA. This CDR3 is built from 15 residues. This CDR3 is CASSLMREVNTEAFF. CDR3 DNA sequence: TGTGCCAGCAGCTTAATGAGGGAGGTGAACACTGAAGCTTTCTTT.

V usage is TRBV7-2 and J usage is TRBJ2-2; TRBD2 matches at 12 bases. Germline V gene data show CDR1 as SGHTA and CDR2 as FQGNSA. V dropped 1 base and J dropped 5; count of bases not matched to a gene: 8. The CDR3 has 18 amino acids. In DNA, the CDR3 is TGTGCCAGCAGCTTAGGTTCTAGCGGGAGGGGAAGGACCGGGGAGCTGTTTTTT. Amino acid sequence: CASSLGSSGRGRTGELFF.

The V call is TRBV19, the J call TRBJ1-1, with D perhaps matching TRBD1 (6 bases). Per the germline V gene, CDR1 is LNHDA and CDR2 is SQIVND (reference sequence). V was shortened by 1 base and J by 1 base, with 7 bases between the two germline ends. The CDR3 totals 14 residues. For the CDR3, the DNA is TGTGCCAGTAGTATAGGGGGGCCGAACACTGAAGCTTTCTTT. Its protein is CASSIGGPNTEAFF.

V usage is TRBV11-2 and J usage is TRBJ2-6; D call uncertain. Trimming removed 1 base from V and 0 bases from J, with 10 bases in between. CDR3 length: 17 residues. The germline V gene has CDR1 SGHAT and CDR2 FQNNGV. CDR3 region: CASSLALTVSGANVLTF. For the CDR3, the DNA is TGTGCCAGCAGCTTAGCTCTCACAGTCTCTGGGGCCAACGTCCTGACTTTC.

This sequence joins TRBV7-9 and TRBJ2-7, with TRBD2 as a possible D gene (5 bases). This CDR3 spans 16 amino acids. Germline lookup yields CDR1 SEHNR and CDR2 FQNEAQ (reference sequence). V dropped 1 base and J dropped 0 bases, with 13 bases sitting between them. CDR3 sequence (DNA): TGTGCCAGCAGCTTAGGCGGGTCCCAGAGCTCCTACGAGCAGTACTTC. Encoded protein: CASSLGGSQSSYEQYF.

In its sample, this clone was seen a few times. The V gene is TRBV3-1 (or the pseudogene TRBV3-2), the J gene TRBJ2-5, with TRBD1 identical over 7 bases. J lost 4 bases, V lost 6 bases, and 2 bases had no gene match. The germline V gene encodes CDR1 LGHDT and CDR2 YNNKEL (reference sequence). The CDR3 contains 12 residues. CDR3 sequence reads: CASSHRGETQYF. The CDR3 DNA is TGTGCCAGCAGTCACAGGGGAGAGACCCAGTACTTC.

This clone has only a few counts. The V and J genes are TRBV6-5 and TRBJ2-7; no definite D call. The CDR3 has 10 residues. Trimming took off 7 bases at V and 4 bases at J, with 5 bases between the two ends. The V gene's germline CDR1 is MNHEY and CDR2 SVGAGI. The CDR3 here is CASKLYEQYF. As DNA, the CDR3 is TGTGCCAGCAAACTTTACGAGCAGTACTTC.